The next 19 T cell receptor beta chains were all read from a single sample in a study of T cells after yellow fever vaccination. Using its own MiXCR run on the 5' RACE reads, TCRdb lists one record per CDR3 protein. Here the sample spans around 320,000 distinct CDR3 sequences, roughly 9% being singletons. This specimen consisted of CD4+ T cells sorted from PBMCs, obtained 5 days after the yellow fever booster vaccination. These receptors were collected from a man aged 18 to 30 who received the YFV17D yellow fever vaccine.

The chain joins TRBV4-2 to TRBJ2-1; D not certain. Germline V gene lookup returns CDR1 LGHNA and CDR2 YNFKEQ. The CDR3 consists of 14 residues. V was cut by 0 bases and J by 7 bases, with 10 bases left in between. CDR3 residues: CASSQDITLNEQFF. The CDR3 DNA sequence: TGTGCCAGCAGCCAAGATATTACCCTAAATGAGCAGTTCTTC.

This chain links TRBV5-6 with TRBJ2-3; the match to TRBD2 covers 8 bases. This CDR3 region has 15 residues. Germline V gene sequence: CDR1 SGHDT, CDR2 YYEEEE. J was trimmed by 0 bases and V by 6 bases; bases with no gene match: 6. The DNA for the CDR3 is TGTGCCAGCACCCTGAGCGGGGGAAGCACAGATACGCAGTATTTT. This sequence encodes CASTLSGGSTDTQYF. The full variable domain, in which reference TRBV5-6 and TRBJ2-3 provide the parts outside the CDR3, is DAGVTQSPTHLIKTRGQQVTLRCSPKSGHDTVSWYQQALGQGPQFIFQYYEEEERQRGNFPDRFSGHQFPNYSSELNVNALLLGDSALYLCASTLSGGSTDTQYFGPGTRLTVL.

The chain links TRBV7-3 to TRBJ1-6; D call uncertain. Germline CDR1 SGHTA, CDR2 FQGTGA. V shed 5 bases and J shed 7 bases, with 15 bases lying between them. The CDR3 runs to 15 residues. The CDR3 protein is CASSPSPAQNSPLHF. The CDR3 coding sequence is TGTGCCAGCAGCCCGTCCCCCGCCCAGAATTCACCCCTCCACTTT.

This clonotype appeared a few times. This chain links TRBV10-3 with TRBJ1-1; possible D gene TRBD1, 6 bases. Germline CDR1 reads ENHRY; CDR2 reads SYGVKD. V lost 0 bases and J lost 4, with 12 bases in between. CDR3 length: 15 residues. Here the CDR3 DNA reads TGTGCCATCAGTGAGTCGTCAGGGGCCGTCACTGAAGCTTTCTTT. This gives the protein CAISESSGAVTEAFF.

The sample holds many counts of this clonotype. This rearrangement joins TRBV20-1 to TRBJ1-2; D remains ambiguous. V was cut by 5 bases and J by 1 base, with 5 bases left in between. The CDR3 spans 11 residues. Germline CDR1 is DFQATT and CDR2 is SNEGSKA (reference sequence). The CDR3 bases are TGCAGTGCTCCAGATAACTATGGCTACACCTTC. Its translation is CSAPDNYGYTF.

This clonotype was seen repeatedly, ten times or more. V usage is TRBV3-1 and J usage is TRBJ2-1, with 9 positions matching TRBD1. CDR1 is LGHDT and CDR2 is YNNKEL in the germline V gene (reference sequence). Trimming cost V 0 bases and J 14 bases; bases outside gene matches: 11. The length of the CDR3 is 15 residues. The CDR3 spells CASSQDVRGQGREFF. CDR3 DNA sequence: TGTGCCAGCAGCCAAGATGTTCGGGGACAGGGCAGGGAGTTCTTC.

J is TRBJ2-2 and V is TRBV13; 13 nucleotides align to TRBD2. With 5 bases clipped from V and 3 bases from J, the junction kept 9 bases outside the gene matches. In germline, CDR1 is PRHDT, CDR2 FYEKMQ (reference sequence). CDR3 length: 18 amino acids. The CDR3 DNA is TGTGCCAGCAGCCCGCCTCGAGGGACTAGCGGGGACACCGGGGAGCTGTTTTTT. This translates into CASSPPRGTSGDTGELFF.

This rearrangement joins TRBV4-3 to TRBJ1-1; D perhaps matches TRBD1 (6 bases). Trimming stripped 1 base from V and 6 bases from J, with 18 bases between. CDR1 and CDR2 (germline): LGHNA, YSLEER. The CDR3 sequence is 16 residues long. The CDR3 DNA reads TGCGCCAGCAGCCAAGGGGTCGGCAGGGGTTCATCTGAAGCTTTCTTT. It is translated as CASSQGVGRGSSEAFF.

The table lists this clonotype with a few counts. CDR3 nucleotide sequence: TGTGCCAGCAGCTTAGTGGAGGCTGTGGGACAGCAGTACTTC. This gives the protein CASSLVEAVGQQYF. The chain has TRBV11-2 and TRBJ2-7; the D call may be TRBD1 or TRBD2 (5 bases each). Germline V gene sequence: CDR1 SGHAT, CDR2 FQNNGV. CDR3 length: 14 residues. V shed 1 base and J shed 8 bases, with 15 bases lying between them.

J is TRBJ2-5 and V is TRBV7-2; D is undetermined. With 4 bases removed from V and 5 bases from J, the gap between germline ends came to 8 bases. CDR1 is SGHTA and CDR2 is FQGNSA in the germline V gene. This CDR3 has 12 residues. This chain's CDR3 is CASSSRWETQYF. As DNA, the CDR3 is TGTGCCAGCAGCTCCCGGTGGGAGACCCAGTACTTC.

This clonotype showed up many times. The V call is TRBV5-4, the J call TRBJ1-1, with D possibly matching TRBD1 (6 bases). The CDR3 runs 14 residues. Trimming cost V 1 base and J 4 bases, with 11 bases left between them. Germline CDR1 SGHNT, CDR2 YYREEE (reference sequence). Written as DNA, the CDR3 is TGTGCCAGCAGCTTGTTGGGGGCGGGCACTGAAGCTTTCTTT. Its protein product is CASSLLGAGTEAFF.

The sample holds a few counts of this clonotype. The chain has TRBV4-3 and TRBJ1-2; possible D gene TRBD1, 6 bases. V lost 3 bases, J lost 3 bases, and 17 bases lay in between. This CDR3 comprises 16 residues. Germline-derived CDR1 and CDR2 are LGHNA and YSLEER. This CDR3 reads CASSQSYRTADYGYTF. CDR3 coding DNA: TGCGCCAGCAGCCAGTCCTACCGGACAGCAGACTATGGCTACACCTTC.

The chain carries TRBV28 and TRBJ1-5; D is undetermined. The CDR3 totals 18 residues. In germline, CDR1 is MDHEN, CDR2 SYDVKM. The V gene lost 7 bases and the J gene lost 7 bases, with 29 bases spanning the gap. The CDR3 nucleotides are TGTGCCAGCAACCTGGGGTTTTTGCGGGGTTTGGGGAGGCAGCCCCAGCATTTT. It yields the protein CASNLGFLRGLGRQPQHF.

The chain joins TRBV4-3 to TRBJ2-4; D is perhaps TRBD1 or TRBD2 (5 bases each). CDR3 length: 15 amino acids. Germline-derived CDR1 and CDR2 are LGHNA and YSLEER. The V end was cut by 4 bases, the J end by 6 bases, with 16 bases between. The CDR3 coding sequence is TGCGCCAGCAGCCCATCGGCAGGGACGAGAAACATTCAGTACTTC. It codes for CASSPSAGTRNIQYF.

The chain links TRBV5-1 to TRBJ2-2; D ambiguous. V was clipped by 1 base and J by 7 bases, with 11 bases between them. The germline V gene has CDR1 SGHRS and CDR2 YFSETQ. The CDR3 consists of 14 residues. The chain's CDR3 is CASSLYPAGGELFF. CDR3 nucleotides: TGCGCCAGCAGCTTGTACCCCGCCGGCGGGGAGCTGTTTTTT.

This clonotype was seen at least ten times. The chain has TRBV25-1 and TRBJ1-5; the D gene is possibly TRBD1 (5 bases). Per germline, CDR1 MGHDK and CDR2 SYGVNS. The CDR3 is 15 amino acids. V lost 7 bases and J 2 bases, leaving 15 bases between the germline ends. The CDR3 bases are TGTGCCAGCACCGGAGAAAGGGGAGGCAATCAGCCCCAGCATTTT. Its protein product is CASTGERGGNQPQHF.

This clonotype was seen repeatedly, ten times or more. The chain links TRBV7-9 to TRBJ1-1; D possibly corresponds to TRBD1 (5 bases). This CDR3 region has 14 residues. Trimming stripped 1 base from V and 4 bases from J, with 10 bases between. CDR1 is SEHNR and CDR2 is FQNEAQ in the germline V gene (reference sequence). CDR3 coding DNA: TGTGCCAGCAGCTTAGTTTCTGGGGGCACTGAAGCTTTCTTT. Translation gives CASSLVSGGTEAFF.

J is TRBJ2-1 and V is TRBV6-5, with 7 positions matching TRBD2. The V segment lost 5 bases and the J segment 8 bases; nucleotides outside the gene matches: 15. CDR1 MNHEY and CDR2 SVGAGI come from the germline V gene. This CDR3 region has 16 residues. As DNA, the CDR3 is TGTGCCAGCAGTCCCGCCGGGGGGAATCGGGGGGATGAGCAGTTCTTC. Amino acid sequence: CASSPAGGNRGDEQFF.

The J gene is TRBJ2-7, the V gene TRBV3-1, with D unclear. The germline gives CDR1 LGHDT, CDR2 YNNKEL (reference sequence). The ends were cut back, 6 bases at V and 3 bases at J, with 15 bases in the middle. This CDR3 spans 14 amino acids. The CDR3 protein is CASSPNDHGYEQYF. CDR3 coding DNA: TGTGCCAGCAGTCCTAACGACCACGGCTACGAGCAGTACTTC.